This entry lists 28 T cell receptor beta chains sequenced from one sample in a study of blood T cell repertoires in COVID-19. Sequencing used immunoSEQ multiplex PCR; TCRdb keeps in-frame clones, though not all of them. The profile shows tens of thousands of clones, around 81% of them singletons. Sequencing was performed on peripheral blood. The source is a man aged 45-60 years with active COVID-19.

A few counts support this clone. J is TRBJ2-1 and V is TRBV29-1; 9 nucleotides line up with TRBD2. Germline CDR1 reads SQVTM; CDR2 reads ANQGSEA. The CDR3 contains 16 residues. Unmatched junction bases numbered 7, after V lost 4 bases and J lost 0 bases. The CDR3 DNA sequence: TGCAGCGTTGGGGTGAATAGCGGGAGCTCCTACAATGAGCAGTTCTTC. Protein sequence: CSVGVNSGSSYNEQFF.

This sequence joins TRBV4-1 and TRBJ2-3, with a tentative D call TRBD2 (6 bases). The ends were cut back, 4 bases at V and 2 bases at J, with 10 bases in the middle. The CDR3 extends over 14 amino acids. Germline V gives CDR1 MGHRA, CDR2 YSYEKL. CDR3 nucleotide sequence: TGCGCCAGCAGCCTCCGGACTATCACAGATACGCAGTATTTT. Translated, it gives CASSLRTITDTQYF.

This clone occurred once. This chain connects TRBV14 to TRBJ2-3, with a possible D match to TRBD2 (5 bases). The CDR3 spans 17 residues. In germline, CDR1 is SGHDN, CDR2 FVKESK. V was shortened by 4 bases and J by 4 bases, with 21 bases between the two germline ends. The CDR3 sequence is CASSRLATGSGADTQYF. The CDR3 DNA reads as TGTGCCAGCAGCCGACTTGCCACGGGTTCCGGGGCAGATACGCAGTATTTT. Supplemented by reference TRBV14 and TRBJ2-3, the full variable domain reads EAGVTQFPSHSVIEKGQTVTLRCDPISGHDNLYWYRRVMGKEIKFLLHFVKESKQDESGMPNNRFLAERTGGTYSTLKVQPAELEDSGVYFCASSRLATGSGADTQYFGPGTRLTVL.

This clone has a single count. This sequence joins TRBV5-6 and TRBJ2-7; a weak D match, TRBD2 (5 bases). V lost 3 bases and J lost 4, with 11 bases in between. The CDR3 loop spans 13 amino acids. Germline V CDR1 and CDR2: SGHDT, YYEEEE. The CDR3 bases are TGTGCCAGCAGCTCAGGACTGCCTTACGAGCAGTACTTC. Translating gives CASSSGLPYEQYF. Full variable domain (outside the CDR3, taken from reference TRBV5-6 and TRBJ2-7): DAGVTQSPTHLIKTRGQQVTLRCSPKSGHDTVSWYQQALGQGPQFIFQYYEEEERQRGNFPDRFSGHQFPNYSSELNVNALLLGDSALYLCASSSGLPYEQYFGPGTRLTVT.

This CDR3 is CASSSRGHGANVLTF. For the CDR3, the DNA is TGTGCCAGCAGTTCCAGGGGGCACGGGGCCAACGTCCTGACTTTC. The chain has TRBV2 and TRBJ2-6, with TRBD1 matching over 8 bases. Germline trimming cut 5 bases from V and 4 bases from J; bases unmatched to any gene: 4. The CDR3 length is 15 residues. Germline V gene lookup returns CDR1 SNHLY and CDR2 FYNNEI.

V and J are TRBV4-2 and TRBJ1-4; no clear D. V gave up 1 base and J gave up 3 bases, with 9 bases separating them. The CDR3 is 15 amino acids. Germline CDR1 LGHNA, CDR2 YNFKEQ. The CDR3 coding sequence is TGTGCCAGCAGCCAAGGGCAGGCCTCTAATGAAAAACTGTTTTTT. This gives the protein CASSQGQASNEKLFF.

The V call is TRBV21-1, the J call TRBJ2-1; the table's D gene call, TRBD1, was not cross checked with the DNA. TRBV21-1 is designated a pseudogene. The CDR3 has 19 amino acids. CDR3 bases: TGTGCCAGCAGCAACCAGAAGGCGTGGCCGGGACAGCCATACAATGAGCAGTTCTTC. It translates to CASSNQKAWPGQPYNEQFF.

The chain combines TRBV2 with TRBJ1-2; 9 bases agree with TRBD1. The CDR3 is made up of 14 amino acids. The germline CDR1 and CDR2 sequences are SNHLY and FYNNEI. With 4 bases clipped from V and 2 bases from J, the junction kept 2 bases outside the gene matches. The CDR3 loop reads CASSVGTGNYGYTF. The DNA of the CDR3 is TGTGCCAGCAGTGTTGGGACAGGGAACTATGGCTACACCTTC. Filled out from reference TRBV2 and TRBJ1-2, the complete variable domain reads EPEVTQTPSHQVTQMGQEVILRCVPISNHLYFYWYRQILGQKVEFLVSFYNNEISEKSEIFDDQFSVERPDGSNFTLKIRSTKLEDSAMYFCASSVGTGNYGYTFGSGTRLTVV.

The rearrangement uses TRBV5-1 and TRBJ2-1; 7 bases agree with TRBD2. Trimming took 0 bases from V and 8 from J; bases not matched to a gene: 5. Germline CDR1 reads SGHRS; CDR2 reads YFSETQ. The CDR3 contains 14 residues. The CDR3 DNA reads TGCGCCAGCAGCTTGGGACGGGGGGTAGATGAGCAGTTCTTC. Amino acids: CASSLGRGVDEQFF.

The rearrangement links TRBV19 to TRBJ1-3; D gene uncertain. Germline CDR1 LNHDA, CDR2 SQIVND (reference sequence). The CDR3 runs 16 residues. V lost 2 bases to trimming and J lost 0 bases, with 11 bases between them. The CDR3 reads CASSILSEYSGNTIYF. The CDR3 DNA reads TGTGCCAGTAGTATATTGTCGGAGTACTCTGGAAACACCATATATTTT. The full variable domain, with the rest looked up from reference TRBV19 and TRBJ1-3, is DGGITQSPKYLFRKEGQNVTLSCEQNLNHDAMYWYRQDPGQGLRLIYYSQIVNDFQKGDIAEGYSVSREKKESFPLTVTSAQKNPTAFYLCASSILSEYSGNTIYFGEGSWLTVV.

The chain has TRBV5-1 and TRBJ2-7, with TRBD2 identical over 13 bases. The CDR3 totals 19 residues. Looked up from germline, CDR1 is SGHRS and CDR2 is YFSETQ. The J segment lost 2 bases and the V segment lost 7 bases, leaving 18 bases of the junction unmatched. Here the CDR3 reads CASRERGLAGLREPYEQYF. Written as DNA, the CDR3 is TGCGCCAGCCGCGAAAGGGGACTAGCGGGATTACGAGAACCCTACGAGCAGTACTTC.

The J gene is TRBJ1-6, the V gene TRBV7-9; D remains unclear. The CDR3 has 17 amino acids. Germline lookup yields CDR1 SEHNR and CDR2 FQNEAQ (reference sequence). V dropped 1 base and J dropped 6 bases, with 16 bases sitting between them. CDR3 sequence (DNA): TGTGCCAGCAGCTTAGTTTCCCTGCCCAGGCTTAATTCACCCCTCCACTTT. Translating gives CASSLVSLPRLNSPLHF.

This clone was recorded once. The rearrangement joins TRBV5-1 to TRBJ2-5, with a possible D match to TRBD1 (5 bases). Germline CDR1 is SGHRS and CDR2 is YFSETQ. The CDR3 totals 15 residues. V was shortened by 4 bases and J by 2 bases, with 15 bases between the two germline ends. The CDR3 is CASSPGRLQQETQYF. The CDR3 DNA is TGCGCCAGCAGCCCAGGGCGGTTGCAGCAAGAGACCCAGTACTTC.

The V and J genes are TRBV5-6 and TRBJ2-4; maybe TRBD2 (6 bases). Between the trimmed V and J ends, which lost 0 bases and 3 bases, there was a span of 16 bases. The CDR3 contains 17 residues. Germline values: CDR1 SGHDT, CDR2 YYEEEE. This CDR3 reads CASSLVALAERKNIQYF. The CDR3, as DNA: TGTGCCAGCAGCTTGGTTGCGTTAGCGGAGCGCAAAAACATTCAGTACTTC.

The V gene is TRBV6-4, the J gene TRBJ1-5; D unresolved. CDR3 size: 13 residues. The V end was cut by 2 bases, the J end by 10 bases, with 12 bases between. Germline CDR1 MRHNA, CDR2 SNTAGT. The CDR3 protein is CASSDGDSGPQHF. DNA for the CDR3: TGTGCCAGCAGTGACGGTGATTCGGGTCCCCAGCATTTT.

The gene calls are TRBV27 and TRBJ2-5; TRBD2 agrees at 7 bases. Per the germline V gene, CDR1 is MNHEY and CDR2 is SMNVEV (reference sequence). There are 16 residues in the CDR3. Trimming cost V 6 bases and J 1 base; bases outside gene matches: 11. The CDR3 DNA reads TGTGCCAGCAGACCCTGGCTAGCGGCCCGCCAAGAGACCCAGTACTTC. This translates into CASRPWLAARQETQYF.

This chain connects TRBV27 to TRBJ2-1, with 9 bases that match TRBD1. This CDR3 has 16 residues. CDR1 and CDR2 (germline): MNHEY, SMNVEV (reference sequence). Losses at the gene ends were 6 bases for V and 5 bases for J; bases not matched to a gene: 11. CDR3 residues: CASRQGARYIHNEQFF. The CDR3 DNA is TGTGCCAGCAGACAGGGGGCGAGATATATCCACAATGAGCAGTTCTTC.

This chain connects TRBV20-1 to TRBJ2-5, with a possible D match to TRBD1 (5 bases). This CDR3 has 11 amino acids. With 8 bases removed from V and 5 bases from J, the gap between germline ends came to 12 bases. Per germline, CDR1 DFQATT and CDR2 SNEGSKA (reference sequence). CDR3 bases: TGCAGTCCCTTTAAGGGGGAGACCCAGTACTTC. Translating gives CSPFKGETQYF.

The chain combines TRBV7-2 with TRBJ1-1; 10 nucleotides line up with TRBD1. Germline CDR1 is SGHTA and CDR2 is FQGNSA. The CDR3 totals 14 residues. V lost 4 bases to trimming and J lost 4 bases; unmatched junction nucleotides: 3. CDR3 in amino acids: CASSYRQGATEAFF. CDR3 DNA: TGTGCCAGCAGCTACAGACAGGGGGCCACTGAAGCTTTCTTT.

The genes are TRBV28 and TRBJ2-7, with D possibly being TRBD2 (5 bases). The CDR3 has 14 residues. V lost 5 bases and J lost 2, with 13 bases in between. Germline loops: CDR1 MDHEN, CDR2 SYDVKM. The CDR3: CASSQRTSPYEQYF. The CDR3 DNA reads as TGTGCCAGCAGTCAGCGGACTTCTCCCTACGAGCAGTACTTC.

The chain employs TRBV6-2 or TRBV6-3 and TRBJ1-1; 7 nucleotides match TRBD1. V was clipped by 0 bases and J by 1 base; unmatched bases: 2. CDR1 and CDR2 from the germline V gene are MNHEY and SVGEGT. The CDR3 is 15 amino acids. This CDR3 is CASSYSDRRNTEAFF. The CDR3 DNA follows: TGTGCCAGCAGTTACTCGGACAGGAGGAACACTGAAGCTTTCTTT.

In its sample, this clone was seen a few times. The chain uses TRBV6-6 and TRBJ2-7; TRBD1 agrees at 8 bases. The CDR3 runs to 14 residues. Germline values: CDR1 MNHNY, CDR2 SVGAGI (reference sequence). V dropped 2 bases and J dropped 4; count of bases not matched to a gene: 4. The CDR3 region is CASSYEQGGYEQYF. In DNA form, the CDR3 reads TGTGCCAGCAGTTACGAACAGGGGGGTTACGAGCAGTACTTC.

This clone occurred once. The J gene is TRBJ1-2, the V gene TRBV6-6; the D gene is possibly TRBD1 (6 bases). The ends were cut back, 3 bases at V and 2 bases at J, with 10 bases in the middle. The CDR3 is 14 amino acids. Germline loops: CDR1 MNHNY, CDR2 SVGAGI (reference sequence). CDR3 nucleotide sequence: TGTGCCAGCAGTTATCTGACAGGAAACTATGGCTACACCTTC. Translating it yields CASSYLTGNYGYTF.

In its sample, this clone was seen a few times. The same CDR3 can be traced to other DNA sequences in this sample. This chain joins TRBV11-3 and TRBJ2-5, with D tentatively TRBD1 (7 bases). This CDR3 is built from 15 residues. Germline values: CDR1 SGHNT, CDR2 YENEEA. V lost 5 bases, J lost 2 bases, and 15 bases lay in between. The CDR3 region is CASSPGGTAQETQYF. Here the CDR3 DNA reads TGTGCCAGCAGCCCAGGGGGGACAGCTCAAGAGACCCAGTACTTC.

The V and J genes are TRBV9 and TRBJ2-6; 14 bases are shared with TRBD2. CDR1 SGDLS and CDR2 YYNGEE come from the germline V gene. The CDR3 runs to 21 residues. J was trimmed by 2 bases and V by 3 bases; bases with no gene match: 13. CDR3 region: CASSAVQPPGLAGAGANVLTF. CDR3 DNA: TGTGCCAGCAGCGCCGTTCAGCCCCCGGGACTAGCGGGAGCTGGGGCCAACGTCCTGACTTTC.

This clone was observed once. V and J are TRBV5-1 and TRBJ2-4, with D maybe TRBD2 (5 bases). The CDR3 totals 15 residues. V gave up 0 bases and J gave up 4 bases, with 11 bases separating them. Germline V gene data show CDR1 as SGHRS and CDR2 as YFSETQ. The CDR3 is CASSLEDFPKNIQYF. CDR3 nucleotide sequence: TGCGCCAGCAGCTTGGAGGACTTCCCGAAAAACATTCAGTACTTC.

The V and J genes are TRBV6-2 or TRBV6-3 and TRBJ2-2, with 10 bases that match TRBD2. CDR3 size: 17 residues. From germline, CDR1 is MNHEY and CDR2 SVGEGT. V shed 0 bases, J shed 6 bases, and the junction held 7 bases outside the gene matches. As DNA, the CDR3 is TGTGCCAGCAGTTACTCCTACGGGACTAGCGTGGCCGGGGAGCTGTTTTTT. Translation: CASSYSYGTSVAGELFF.

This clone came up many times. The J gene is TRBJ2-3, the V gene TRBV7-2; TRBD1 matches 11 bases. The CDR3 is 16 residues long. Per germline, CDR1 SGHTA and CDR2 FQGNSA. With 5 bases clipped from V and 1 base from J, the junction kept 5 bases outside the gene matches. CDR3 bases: TGTGCCAGCAGCCCGAGGACAGGGGGCGGCACAGATACGCAGTATTTT. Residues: CASSPRTGGGTDTQYF.